These 22 T cell receptor beta chains were all obtained from the same sample, sequenced in a study of cytomegalovirus exposure and HLA in healthy donors. This PCR relied on a set of 60 Vbeta primers and 13 Jbeta primers. TCRdb keeps only in-frame clones here, not all; method: immunoSEQ multiplex PCR. In the table there are about 110,000 clones, about 76% of which are singletons. Sequenced material: PBMCs. Receptors originate from a woman between 45 and 65 years old in good health and CMV-seropositive.

V is TRBV11-2 and J is TRBJ2-1, with 9 bases matching TRBD2. Germline CDR1 and CDR2: SGHAT and FQNNGV. The CDR3 loop spans 15 amino acids. V was clipped by 4 bases and J by 7 bases; unmatched bases: 8. CDR3 nucleotides: TGTGCCAGCAGCTATGGCGGGGGGGCTTTTAATGAGCAGTTCTTC. It codes for CASSYGGGAFNEQFF. Full variable domain (remainder filled in from reference TRBV11-2 and TRBJ2-1): EAGVAQSPRYKIIEKRQSVAFWCNPISGHATLYWYQQILGQGPKLLIQFQNNGVVDDSQLPKDRFSAERLKGVDSTLKIQPAKLEDSAVYLCASSYGGGAFNEQFFGPGTRLTVL.

In this sample, this clone turned up a few times. V gene TRBV11-2 combines with J gene TRBJ1-2, with D uncertain. There are 15 residues in the CDR3. CDR1 is SGHAT, CDR2 FQNNGV, per germline. V lost 3 bases to trimming and J lost 1 base, with 12 bases between them. CDR3 coding DNA: TGTGCCAGCAGCTTCTCGGTCGGACTTAACTATGGCTACACCTTC. Translation: CASSFSVGLNYGYTF. The full variable domain, in which reference TRBV11-2 and TRBJ1-2 provide the parts outside the CDR3, is EAGVAQSPRYKIIEKRQSVAFWCNPISGHATLYWYQQILGQGPKLLIQFQNNGVVDDSQLPKDRFSAERLKGVDSTLKIQPAKLEDSAVYLCASSFSVGLNYGYTFGSGTRLTVV.

The chain links TRBV5-1 to TRBJ1-6; D uncertain. Germline CDR1 SGHRS, CDR2 YFSETQ. The length of the CDR3 is 13 residues. The V end was cut by 4 bases, the J end by 11 bases, with 13 bases between. The DNA of the CDR3 is TGCGCCAGCAGCCCCGGACCGGGAACACCCCTCCACTTT. Amino acids: CASSPGPGTPLHF.

V is TRBV6-1 and J is TRBJ1-2; D gene ambiguous. The CDR3 is 15 residues long. Trimming cost V 0 bases and J 6 bases, with 14 bases left between them. Germline CDR1 MNHNS, CDR2 SASEGT. This CDR3 is CASSEALRGRDGYTF. The CDR3 bases are TGTGCCAGCAGTGAAGCGCTTCGAGGGCGAGATGGCTACACCTTC.

This rearrangement joins TRBV28 to TRBJ2-7, with D uncertain. The CDR3 consists of 11 residues. V was pared by 8 bases and J by 4 bases, with 9 bases between. Germline CDR1 is MDHEN and CDR2 is SYDVKM. The CDR3 is CASGGLYEQYF. CDR3 in DNA: TGTGCCAGCGGCGGCCTATACGAGCAGTACTTC. Combining the CDR3 with reference TRBV28 and TRBJ2-7 gives the whole variable domain DVKVTQSSRYLVKRTGEKVFLECVQDMDHENMFWYRQDPGLGLRLIYFSYDVKMKEKGDIPEGYSVSREKKERFSLILESASTNQTSMYLCASGGLYEQYFGPGTRLTVT.

This CDR3 is CAIRQGGEYEQYF. The CDR3 bases are TGTGCCATCAGACAGGGTGGTGAATACGAGCAGTACTTC. V usage is TRBV10-3 and J usage is TRBJ2-7; D perhaps matches TRBD1 (6 bases). Germline CDR1 is ENHRY and CDR2 is SYGVKD. The CDR3 extends over 13 amino acids. The ends were cut back, 6 bases at V and 4 bases at J, with 13 bases in the middle.

V is TRBV6-5 and J is TRBJ2-1; possibly TRBD2 for D (6 bases). Deletions cut 5 bases from V and 1 base from J, with 9 bases between. CDR3 length: 14 amino acids. CDR1 is MNHEY, CDR2 SVGAGI, per germline. CDR3 nucleotide sequence: TGTGCCAGCAGTCGGGGGATTTCCTACAATGAGCAGTTCTTC. Translated, it gives CASSRGISYNEQFF.

This chain connects TRBV9 to TRBJ2-3; 9 positions match TRBD2. Per the germline V gene, CDR1 is SGDLS and CDR2 is YYNGEE. This CDR3 is built from 15 residues. V gave up 4 bases and J gave up 0 bases; unmatched junction bases: 3. CDR3 sequence reads: CASSPRGGSTDTQYF. CDR3 DNA sequence: TGTGCCAGCAGCCCGCGGGGGGGCAGCACAGATACGCAGTATTTT.

This clone occurred a few times. The rearrangement uses TRBV30 and TRBJ1-2; 7 nucleotides align to TRBD1. The CDR3 runs to 12 residues. V trimming: 5 bases; J trimming: 3 bases; junction bases outside the gene matches: 3. The germline V gene encodes CDR1 GTSNPN and CDR2 SVGIG (reference sequence). The CDR3 loop is CAWDRVYYGYTF. CDR3 DNA sequence: TGTGCCTGGGACAGGGTCTACTATGGCTACACCTTC.

Notes on this clone: One junction end disagrees with the germline gene, perhaps due to a read error. V and J are TRBV7-9 and TRBJ1-2, with D unclear. The CDR3 has 12 residues. Germline lookup yields CDR1 SEHNR and CDR2 FQNEAQ (reference sequence). The CDR3 spells CSSSREEYGYTF. In DNA, the CDR3 is TGTTCCAGCAGTCGGGAGGAGTATGGCTACACCTTC. Full variable domain (outside the CDR3, taken from reference TRBV7-9 and TRBJ1-2): DTGVSQNPRHKITKRGQNVTFRCDPISEHNRLYWYRQTLGQGPEFLTYFQNEAQLEKSRLLSDRFSAERPKGSFSTLEIQRTEQGDSAMYLCSSSREEYGYTFGSGTRLTVV.

This chain links TRBV6-1 with TRBJ2-7; 11 bases are a match to TRBD1. Losses at the gene ends were 3 bases for V and 2 bases for J; bases not matched to a gene: 3. Germline V gives CDR1 MNHNS, CDR2 SASEGT. The CDR3 is 15 amino acids. Here the CDR3 DNA reads TGTGCCAGCAGTGACCGGGACAGGGGGACCTACGAGCAGTACTTC. This sequence encodes CASSDRDRGTYEQYF.

This chain connects TRBV18 to TRBJ2-5, with 7 bases fitting TRBD1. The closer fit of TRBJ2-7 to the DNA end suggests the J call may be wrong. Germline CDR1 is KGHSH and CDR2 is LQKENI. CDR3 length equals 14 residues. The CDR3 sequence: CASSPDRERYEQYF. CDR3 in DNA: TGTGCCAGCTCACCCGACAGGGAGAGGTACGAGCAGTACTTC.

The gene calls are TRBV5-1 and TRBJ1-3; D unresolved. Trimming stripped 0 bases from V and 6 bases from J, with 7 bases between. Germline V gene data show CDR1 as SGHRS and CDR2 as YFSETQ. The CDR3 consists of 13 residues. Written as DNA, the CDR3 is TGCGCCAGCAGCTTGGGAGGCGAAAACACCATATATTTT. As protein: CASSLGGENTIYF.

This clone was detected only once. The genes are TRBV7-2 and TRBJ2-7; a weak D match, TRBD2 (6 bases). The length of the CDR3 is 16 residues. V was trimmed by 4 bases and J by 0 bases, leaving 16 bases between them. Germline loops: CDR1 SGHTA, CDR2 FQGNSA. The CDR3 nucleotides are TGTGCCAGCAGCTCCCTTGCCGGCGGGACCTCCTACGAGCAGTACTTC. This translates into CASSSLAGGTSYEQYF.

This chain links TRBV2 with TRBJ1-1; maybe TRBD1 (6 bases). Trimming shortened V by 6 bases and J by 5 bases, and 16 bases separated the two germline ends. This CDR3 spans 14 amino acids. The V gene's germline CDR1 is SNHLY and CDR2 FYNNEI. CDR3 loop: CASSATRGATEAFF. In DNA, the CDR3 is TGTGCCAGCAGCGCAACGCGGGGGGCGACTGAAGCTTTCTTT.

The J gene is TRBJ2-7, the V gene TRBV6-5; perhaps TRBD1 as D (6 bases). This CDR3 is 11 amino acids long. With 9 bases removed from V and 6 bases from J, the gap between germline ends came to 12 bases. Germline V gene sequence: CDR1 MNHEY, CDR2 SVGAGI. The CDR3 region is CASEDSREQYF. CDR3 bases: TGTGCCAGTGAGGACAGCCGCGAGCAGTACTTC.

The genes are TRBV6-6 and TRBJ1-5; a weak D match, TRBD1 (5 bases). Germline CDR1 and CDR2: MNHNY and SVGAGI (reference sequence). The V and J ends lost 7 bases and 11 bases respectively, with 21 bases between them. The CDR3 sequence is 14 residues long. In DNA, the CDR3 is TGTGCCAGCAATCAGGGAATGGGGAAATTAGCCCAGCATTTT. Residues: CASNQGMGKLAQHF.

This clone was detected ten times or more. The chain is built from TRBV2 and TRBJ2-7; tentatively, D is TRBD1 (5 bases). CDR1 SNHLY and CDR2 FYNNEI come from the germline V gene. V lost 7 bases to trimming and J lost 0 bases, with 10 bases between them. The CDR3 is 13 amino acids. CDR3 nucleotide sequence: TGTGCCAGCAAGGGGATCAGCTCCTACGAGCAGTACTTC. Translated, it gives CASKGISSYEQYF.

The V and J genes are TRBV9 and TRBJ2-1; D may be TRBD2 (7 bases). The germline gives CDR1 SGDLS, CDR2 YYNGEE. This CDR3 has 13 residues. Trimming removed 0 bases at V and 12 bases at J, with 13 bases between. CDR3 loop: CASSVDLGGRQFF. CDR3 DNA: TGTGCCAGCAGCGTAGATTTGGGGGGGCGGCAGTTCTTC.

This clone appeared once. One end of the junction does not line up with germline, which may come from a read error. The chain is built from TRBV2 and TRBJ2-5, with no clear D. The CDR3 has 15 residues. Germline values: CDR1 SNHLY, CDR2 FYNNEI. CDR3 sequence: CASSPRVKNQETQYF. CDR3 nucleotide sequence: TGTGCCAGCAGTCCTCGGGTCAAAAACCAGGAGACCCAGTACTTC.

The chain employs TRBV19 and TRBJ1-6, with unresolved D. Trimming removed 3 bases at V and 0 bases at J, with 9 bases between. CDR1 is LNHDA, CDR2 SQIVND, per germline (reference sequence). The CDR3 extends over 16 amino acids. The CDR3 sequence: CASSIRRGSYNSPLHF. DNA for the CDR3: TGTGCCAGTAGTATCCGTCGAGGCTCCTATAATTCACCCCTCCACTTT. The full variable domain, completed using reference TRBV19 and TRBJ1-6, is DGGITQSPKYLFRKEGQNVTLSCEQNLNHDAMYWYRQDPGQGLRLIYYSQIVNDFQKGDIAEGYSVSREKKESFPLTVTSAQKNPTAFYLCASSIRRGSYNSPLHFGNGTRLTVT.

The sample holds one count of this clone. This chain links TRBV4-2 with TRBJ2-7; 10 bases map to TRBD1. The germline gives CDR1 LGHNA, CDR2 YNFKEQ. V shed 3 bases, J shed 6 bases, and the junction held 11 bases outside the gene matches. There are 16 residues in the CDR3. The CDR3 is CASSHSPGQGKGEQYF. In nucleotides, the CDR3 is TGTGCCAGCAGCCATTCCCCGGGACAGGGGAAGGGCGAGCAGTACTTC.